A selection of T cell receptor beta chains follows, all from one sample in a study of T cells in Graves' hyperthyroidism and ophthalmopathy. TCRdb reprocessed the multiplex PCR reads via MiXCR and lists one record per CDR3 protein. Among about 350,000 distinct CDR3 sequences listed, 15% to 20% were seen once. Sequenced sample: blood. All receptors derive from a woman aged 18-29 years with Graves' hyperthyroidism. Both conserved end residues are part of each CDR3.

j_gene	v_gene	CDR3aa
TRBJ2-3	TRBV11-3	CASSLERADTQYF
TRBJ1-2	TRBV7-6	CASSPWGVPYGYTF
TRBJ2-5	TRBV6-5	CASSYSSSGQETQYF
TRBJ1-5	TRBV12-3/TRBV12-4	CASSSQHQQGQPQHF
TRBJ2-7	TRBV19	CASSIGGDEQYF
TRBJ2-5	TRBV12-3/TRBV12-4	CASSELAGAAETQYF
TRBJ1-3	TRBV29-1	CSVGRGTTGNTIYF
TRBJ2-4	TRBV13	CASSLWNIQYF
TRBJ1-6	TRBV2	CASRTARGNSPLHF
TRBJ1-3	TRBV2	CASSEGTTLNTIYF
TRBJ1-1	TRBV11-1	CASSLVRSVFQTGSYEAFF
TRBJ1-1	TRBV2	CASGDTEAFF
TRBJ1-1	TRBV6-1	CASSRGVMWAEAFF
TRBJ1-5	TRBV2	CASSGTWSQDSNQPQHF
TRBJ1-2	TRBV4-2	CASSQLTGYGYGYTF
TRBJ1-2	TRBV12-3/TRBV12-4	CASNALGVSYGYTF
TRBJ1-1	TRBV10-3	CAISDTTPRTEAFF
TRBJ2-5	TRBV6-5	CASSYSNVGKGETQYF
TRBJ2-2	TRBV27	CASSLLAGLNTGELFF
TRBJ1-1	TRBV6-1	CASSATVLDTEAFF
TRBJ2-5	TRBV7-6	CASSAQGAPRQETQYF
TRBJ2-7	TRBV20-1	CSARSGPATYEQYF
TRBJ2-7	TRBV11-2	CASSLERGTYEQYF
TRBJ2-5	TRBV2	CASSEDLLGTVKAQYF
TRBJ2-3	TRBV12-3/TRBV12-4	CASSLIWGPRTDTQYF
TRBJ2-7	TRBV11-2	CASTIQGVEQYF
TRBJ1-2	TRBV7-9	CASSLLRGSYGYTF
TRBJ1-6	TRBV28	CASSLSVAGSPLHF
TRBJ1-5	TRBV6-1	CASVQDYQPQHF
TRBJ1-1	TRBV29-1	CTSRREGGTEAFF
TRBJ2-5	TRBV4-1	CASSQDLGTGAYQETQYF